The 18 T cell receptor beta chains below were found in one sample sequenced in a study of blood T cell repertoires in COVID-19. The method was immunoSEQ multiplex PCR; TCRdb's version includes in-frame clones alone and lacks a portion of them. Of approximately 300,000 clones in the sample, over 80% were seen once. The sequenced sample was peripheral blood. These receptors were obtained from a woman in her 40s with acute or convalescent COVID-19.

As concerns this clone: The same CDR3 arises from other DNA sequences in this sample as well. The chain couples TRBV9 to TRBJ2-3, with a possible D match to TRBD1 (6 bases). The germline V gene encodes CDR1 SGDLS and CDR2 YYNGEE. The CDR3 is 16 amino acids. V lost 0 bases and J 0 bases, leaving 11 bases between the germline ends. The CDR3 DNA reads TGTGCCAGCAGCGTAGCTCAGGGGCACAGCACAGATACGCAGTATTTT. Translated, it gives CASSVAQGHSTDTQYF.

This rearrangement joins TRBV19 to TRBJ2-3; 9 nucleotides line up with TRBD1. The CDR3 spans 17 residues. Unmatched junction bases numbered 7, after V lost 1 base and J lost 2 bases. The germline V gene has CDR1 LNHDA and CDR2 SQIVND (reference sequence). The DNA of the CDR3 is TGTGCCAGTAGTATAGGTAGAGGACAGGGGACCACAGATACGCAGTATTTT. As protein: CASSIGRGQGTTDTQYF. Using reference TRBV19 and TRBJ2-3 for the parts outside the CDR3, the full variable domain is DGGITQSPKYLFRKEGQNVTLSCEQNLNHDAMYWYRQDPGQGLRLIYYSQIVNDFQKGDIAEGYSVSREKKESFPLTVTSAQKNPTAFYLCASSIGRGQGTTDTQYFGPGTRLTVL.

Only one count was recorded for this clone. CDR3 protein: CASSLETGGTEAFF. CDR3 in DNA: TGTGCCAGCAGCTTAGAGACAGGGGGGACTGAAGCTTTCTTT. J is TRBJ1-1 and V is TRBV11-2; 9 nucleotides match TRBD1. The CDR3 has 14 residues. Trimming cost V 0 bases and J 5 bases; bases outside gene matches: 1. In germline, CDR1 is SGHAT, CDR2 FQNNGV.

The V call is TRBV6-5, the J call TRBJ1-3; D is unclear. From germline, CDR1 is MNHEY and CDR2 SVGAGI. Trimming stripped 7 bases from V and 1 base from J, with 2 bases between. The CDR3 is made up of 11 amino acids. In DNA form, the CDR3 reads TGTGCCAGCACTTCTGGAAACACCATATATTTT. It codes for CASTSGNTIYF.

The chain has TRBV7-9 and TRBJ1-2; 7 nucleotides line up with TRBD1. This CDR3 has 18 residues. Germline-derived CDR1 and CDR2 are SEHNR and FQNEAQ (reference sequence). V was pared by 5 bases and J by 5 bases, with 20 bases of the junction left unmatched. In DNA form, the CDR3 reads TGTGCCAGCAGCCCTGCCCGGGACAGCGCCTTTCTCAGATATGGCTACACCTTC. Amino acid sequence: CASSPARDSAFLRYGYTF. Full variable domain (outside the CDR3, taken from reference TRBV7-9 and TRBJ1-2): DTGVSQNPRHKITKRGQNVTFRCDPISEHNRLYWYRQTLGQGPEFLTYFQNEAQLEKSRLLSDRFSAERPKGSFSTLEIQRTEQGDSAMYLCASSPARDSAFLRYGYTFGSGTRLTVV.

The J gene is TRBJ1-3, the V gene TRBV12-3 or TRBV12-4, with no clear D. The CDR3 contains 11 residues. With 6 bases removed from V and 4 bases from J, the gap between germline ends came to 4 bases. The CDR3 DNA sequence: TGTGCCAGCAGCAGGGGAAACACCATATATTTT. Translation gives CASSRGNTIYF.

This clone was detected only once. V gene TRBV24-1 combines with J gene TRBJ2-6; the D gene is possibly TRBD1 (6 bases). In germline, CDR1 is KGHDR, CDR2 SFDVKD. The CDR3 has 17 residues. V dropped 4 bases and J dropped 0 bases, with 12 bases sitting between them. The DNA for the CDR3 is TGTGCCACCAGTGACCCGGGACACTACTCTGGGGCCAACGTCCTGACTTTC. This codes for CATSDPGHYSGANVLTF.

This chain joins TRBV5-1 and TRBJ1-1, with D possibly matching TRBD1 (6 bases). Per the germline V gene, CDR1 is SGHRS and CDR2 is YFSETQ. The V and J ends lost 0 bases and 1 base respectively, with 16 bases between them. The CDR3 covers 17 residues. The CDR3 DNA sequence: TGCGCCAGCAGCTTGGCTTACGGGGGGCAAGGGAACACTGAAGCTTTCTTT. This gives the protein CASSLAYGGQGNTEAFF. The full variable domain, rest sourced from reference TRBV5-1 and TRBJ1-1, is KAGVTQTPRYLIKTRGQQVTLSCSPISGHRSVSWYQQTPGQGLQFLFEYFSETQRNKGNFPGRFSGRQFSNSRSEMNVSTLELGDSALYLCASSLAYGGQGNTEAFFGQGTRLTVV.

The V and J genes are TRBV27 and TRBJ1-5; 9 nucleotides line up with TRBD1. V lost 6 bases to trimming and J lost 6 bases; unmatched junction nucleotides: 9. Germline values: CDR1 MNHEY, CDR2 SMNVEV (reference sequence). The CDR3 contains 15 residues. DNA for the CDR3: TGTGCCAGCAGCCCAACAGGGGGCGCCGGTCAGCCCCAGCATTTT. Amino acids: CASSPTGGAGQPQHF.

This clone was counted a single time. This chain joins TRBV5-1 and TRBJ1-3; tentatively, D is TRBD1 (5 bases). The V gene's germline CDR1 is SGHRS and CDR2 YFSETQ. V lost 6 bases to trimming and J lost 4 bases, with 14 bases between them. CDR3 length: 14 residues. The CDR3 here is CASTQGGSGNTIYF. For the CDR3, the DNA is TGCGCCAGCACCCAGGGCGGATCAGGAAACACCATATATTTT.

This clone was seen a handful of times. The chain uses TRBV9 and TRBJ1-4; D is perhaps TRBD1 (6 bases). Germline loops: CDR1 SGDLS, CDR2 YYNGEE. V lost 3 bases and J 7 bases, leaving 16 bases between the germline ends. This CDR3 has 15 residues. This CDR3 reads CASSGRGGFGEKLFF. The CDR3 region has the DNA TGTGCCAGCAGCGGGCGGGGGGGCTTCGGTGAAAAACTGTTTTTT.

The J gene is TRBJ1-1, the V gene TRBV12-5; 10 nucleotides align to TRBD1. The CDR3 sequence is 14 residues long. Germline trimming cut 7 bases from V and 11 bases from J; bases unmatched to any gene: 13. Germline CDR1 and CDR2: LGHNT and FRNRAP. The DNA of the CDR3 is TGTGCTAGTGCCAGAGACGACAGGGGGCTTTTGGCTTTCTTT. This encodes CASARDDRGLLAFF.

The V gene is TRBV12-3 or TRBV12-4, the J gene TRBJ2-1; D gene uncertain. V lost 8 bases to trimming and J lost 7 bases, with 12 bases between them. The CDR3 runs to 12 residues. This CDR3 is CASASGFNEQFF. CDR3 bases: TGTGCCAGCGCATCCGGGTTTAATGAGCAGTTCTTC.

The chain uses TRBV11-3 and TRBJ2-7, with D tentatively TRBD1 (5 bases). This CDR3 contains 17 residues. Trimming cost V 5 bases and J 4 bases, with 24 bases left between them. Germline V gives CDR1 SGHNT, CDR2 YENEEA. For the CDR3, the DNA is TGTGCCAGCAGCCAAATTCGCTCAATTAGGGGATCTTACGAGCAGTACGTC. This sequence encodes CASSQIRSIRGSYEQYV.

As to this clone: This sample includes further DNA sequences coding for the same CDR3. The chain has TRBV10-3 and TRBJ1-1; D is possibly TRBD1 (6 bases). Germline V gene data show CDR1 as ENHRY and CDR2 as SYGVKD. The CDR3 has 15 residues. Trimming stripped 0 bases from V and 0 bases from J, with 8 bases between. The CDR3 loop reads CAISESGQMNTEAFF. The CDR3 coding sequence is TGTGCCATCAGTGAGTCTGGACAGATGAACACTGAAGCTTTCTTT.

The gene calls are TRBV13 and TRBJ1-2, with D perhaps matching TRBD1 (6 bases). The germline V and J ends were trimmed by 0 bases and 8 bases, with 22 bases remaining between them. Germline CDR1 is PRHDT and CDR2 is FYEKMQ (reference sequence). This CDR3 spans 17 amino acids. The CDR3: CASSLGPWTAIKLGYTF. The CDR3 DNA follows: TGTGCCAGCAGCTTAGGCCCCTGGACAGCAATAAAGCTAGGCTACACCTTC.

The CDR3 spells CASSRGETQYF. As DNA, the CDR3 is TGCGCCAGCAGCAGAGGGGAGACCCAGTACTTC. The V gene is TRBV5-1, the J gene TRBJ2-5; D is perhaps TRBD2 (5 bases). CDR1 is SGHRS, CDR2 YFSETQ, per germline. CDR3 length: 11 amino acids. Trimming removed 4 bases from V and 5 bases from J, with 6 bases in between.

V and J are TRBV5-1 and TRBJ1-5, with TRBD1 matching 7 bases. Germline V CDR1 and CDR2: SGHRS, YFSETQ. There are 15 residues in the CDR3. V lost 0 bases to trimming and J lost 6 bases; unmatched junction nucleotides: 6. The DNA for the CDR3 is TGCGCCAGCAGCTTGGGGGACAGCGTGGGTCAGCCCCAGCATTTT. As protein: CASSLGDSVGQPQHF.